The following is a T cell receptor (beta chain) sequence with its context. Its antigen is not known. These data belong to a study of CD8+ T cells in alopecia areata. RNA extraction and reverse transcription yielded cDNA as sequencing template. The protocol was immunoSEQ multiplex PCR, while the TCRdb copy is restricted to in-frame clones and leaves out a portion. The table lists about 220,000 clones, around three fifths of them singletons. The germline gives CDR1 SGHAT, CDR2 FQNNGV. The CDR3 consists of 15 residues. The V gene end was trimmed by 5 bases and the J gene end by 5 bases; junction bases not matched to a gene: 10. The treatment: oral pan-JAK inhibitor, 5-10 mg twice daily. Study outcomes and limitations: Elevated clonality characterized lesional scalp relative to normal scalp, particularly in alopecia totalis/universalis.

Sequenced here: CD4+ T cells sorted from blood, sampled at week 4, from a patient treated with tofacitinib. This chain connects TRBV11-2 to TRBJ2-5, with 8 bases that match TRBD1. The sequence was collected from a human donor with alopecia areata. The CDR3 DNA sequence: TGTGCCAGCAGCCGGACAGGGCGGGCTGCGGAGACCCAGTACTTC. Protein product: CASSRTGRAAETQYF.